A single sample is the source of the 18 T cell receptor beta chains below, sequenced in a study of regulatory T cells in long-lasting Graves disease. iRepertoire HTBI primers and Arm-PCR of CDR3 regions built TCR beta libraries. One entry per CDR3 protein, called by TCRdb with MiXCR from the multiplex PCR reads. The table lists roughly 440,000 distinct CDR3 sequences, around 15% of them singletons, with about 25% in the top ten. Documented time point: newly diagnosed GD, antithyroid drugs for less than 3 months. PBMCs provided the RNA from which the TCR library was made. These data also featured in a second study, about T cells in Graves' hyperthyroidism and ophthalmopathy.

This sample comprised peripheral blood mononuclear cells (PBMCs), obtained at new diagnosis, from a patient treated with antithyroid drugs. These receptors came from a woman aged 18-35 years with Graves disease.

V gene TRBV11-2 combines with J gene TRBJ2-1; D could derive from TRBD1 or TRBD2 (5 bases each). CDR3 length equals 17 residues. Trimming took off 5 bases at V and 3 bases at J, with 20 bases between the two ends. CDR1 and CDR2 from the germline V gene are SGHAT and FQNNGV. The CDR3 coding sequence is TGTGCCAGCAGCCAAGGCCGCGTAGGGGAGCTCTACAATGAGCAGTTCTTC. It yields the protein CASSQGRVGELYNEQFF.

Worth noting for this clonotype: Relative to the germline gene, one junction end is altered; a read error may explain this. The rearrangement joins TRBV12-3 or TRBV12-4 to TRBJ2-5, with D unresolved. The CDR3 consists of 13 residues. CDR3 loop: CATSVNDQETQHF. The CDR3 nucleotides are TGTGCCACCAGTGTAAATGATCAAGAGACCCAGCACTTC.

This clonotype was found many times. This chain uses TRBV20-1 with TRBJ1-2; no clear D gene. This CDR3 has 14 residues. Germline-derived CDR1 and CDR2 are DFQATT and SNEGSKA (reference sequence). Trimming removed 4 bases from V and 1 base from J, with 13 bases in between. This chain's CDR3 is CSATGRRFNYGYTF. CDR3 in DNA: TGCAGTGCTACCGGCAGGAGGTTTAACTATGGCTACACCTTC.

This clonotype has a count of ten or more. V usage is TRBV12-3 or TRBV12-4 and J usage is TRBJ2-3, with unresolved D. The germline V and J ends were trimmed by 3 bases and 5 bases, with 9 bases remaining between them. The length of the CDR3 is 13 residues. The CDR3 loop is CASSFSPGDTQYF. The CDR3 DNA is TGTGCCAGCAGTTTCTCGCCGGGAGATACGCAGTATTTT.

This clonotype was seen at least ten times. This sequence joins TRBV3-1 and TRBJ2-1; a possible D gene is TRBD2 (6 bases). The V end was cut by 7 bases, the J end by 8 bases, with 12 bases between. Germline V gene data show CDR1 as LGHDT and CDR2 as YNNKEL (reference sequence). This CDR3 contains 12 residues. CDR3 amino acids: CASMGGGYEQFF. CDR3 sequence (DNA): TGTGCCAGCATGGGGGGAGGATATGAGCAGTTCTTC.

This clonotype was counted ten times or more. At one boundary the junction diverges from the germline segment, which might be a read error. The V call is TRBV12-3 or TRBV12-4, the J call TRBJ1-1; D gene unclear. This CDR3 is 13 amino acids long. The CDR3 DNA sequence: TGTGCCAGCAGGCCTGAGGGCGGCTGGATCGAATTGTTT. It encodes CASRPEGGWIELF.

As concerns this clonotype: A read error likely explains this, since a far larger clone differs by one base. V gene TRBV27 combines with J gene TRBJ2-1; a weak D match, TRBD1 (5 bases). Germline V gene sequence: CDR1 MNHEY, CDR2 SMNVEV (reference sequence). V was shortened by 3 bases and J by 8 bases, with 14 bases between the two germline ends. The CDR3 is 14 residues long. CDR3 in amino acids: CASSFPCRAYEQFF. In DNA form, the CDR3 reads TGTGCCAGCAGTTTTCCCTGCAGGGCCTATGAGCAGTTCTTC.

In this sample, this clonotype turned up many times. V and J are TRBV28 and TRBJ1-2, with 8 bases identical to TRBD1. The CDR3 sequence is 15 residues long. V shed 3 bases, J shed 8 bases, and the junction held 11 bases outside the gene matches. The germline CDR1 and CDR2 sequences are MDHEN and SYDVKM. CDR3 sequence reads: CASSFRFNRGEGYTF. Written as DNA, the CDR3 is TGTGCCAGCAGTTTTCGTTTCAACAGGGGGGAGGGCTACACCTTC.

The chain couples TRBV12-3 or TRBV12-4 to TRBJ2-4, with 11 bases identical to TRBD2. V dropped 3 bases and J dropped 3; count of bases not matched to a gene: 4. The CDR3 runs to 16 residues. The CDR3 is CASSFSGRADKNIQYF. CDR3 nucleotide sequence: TGTGCCAGCAGTTTTAGCGGGAGGGCCGACAAAAACATTCAGTACTTC.

Concerning this clonotype: A single base separates this from a much larger clone, so it may be a read error. The genes are TRBV2 and TRBJ1-1; D remains ambiguous. This CDR3 contains 13 residues. From germline, CDR1 is SNHLY and CDR2 FYNNEI. The CDR3 DNA is TGTGCCGGCAGTGAAGAGCGGGGTCTTGAAGCTTTCTTT. Translation gives CAGSEERGLEAFF.

The rearrangement joins TRBV7-9 to TRBJ2-2, with D maybe TRBD2 (6 bases). This CDR3 is built from 17 residues. V lost 2 bases and J 0 bases, leaving 13 bases between the germline ends. Germline V gives CDR1 SEHNR, CDR2 FQNEAQ (reference sequence). In DNA form, the CDR3 reads TGTGCCAGCAGCTTAATCCTGAGCGGGCCGAACACCGGGGAGCTGTTTTTT. Amino acid sequence: CASSLILSGPNTGELFF.

This clonotype has ten or more counts. V gene TRBV27 combines with J gene TRBJ1-1; D possibly corresponds to TRBD1 (5 bases). V lost 5 bases and J 3 bases, leaving 16 bases between the germline ends. There are 15 residues in the CDR3. Germline CDR1 MNHEY, CDR2 SMNVEV (reference sequence). CDR3 coding DNA: TGTGCCAGCAGTCGCCCAGTGGGGGAATACACTGAAGCTTTCTTT. This encodes CASSRPVGEYTEAFF.

This clonotype was observed many times. The chain couples TRBV7-2 to TRBJ2-7, with 9 bases lining up with TRBD1. CDR1 and CDR2 from the germline V gene are SGHTA and FQGNSA. This CDR3 has 15 amino acids. V shed 1 base, J shed 3 bases, and the junction held 4 bases outside the gene matches. CDR3 loop: CASSLEGGQGYEQYF. The CDR3 DNA follows: TGTGCCAGCAGCTTAGAAGGGGGACAGGGCTACGAGCAGTACTTC.

This clonotype showed up just a few times. V gene TRBV6-1 combines with J gene TRBJ1-3; TRBD1 might be the D (5 bases). V lost 3 bases and J lost 0, with 12 bases in between. The CDR3 runs 16 residues. Germline values: CDR1 MNHNS, CDR2 SASEGT. CDR3 loop: CASSETGLSSGNTIYF. In DNA form, the CDR3 reads TGTGCCAGCAGTGAGACGGGACTAAGCTCTGGAAACACCATATATTTT.

This clonotype has at least ten counts. CDR3 DNA sequence: TGTGCCAGCAGCGTAGATGGGAATAATGAAAAACTGTTTTTT. Translation gives CASSVDGNNEKLFF. The V call is TRBV9, the J call TRBJ1-4; D gene uncertain. Germline V CDR1 and CDR2: SGDLS, YYNGEE. This CDR3 is built from 14 residues. The V end lost 0 bases, the J end lost 4 bases, and 7 bases lay between the germline ends.

This clonotype was detected many times. V usage is TRBV27 and J usage is TRBJ2-1; maybe TRBD2 (6 bases). The CDR3 runs to 13 residues. Germline CDR1 reads MNHEY; CDR2 reads SMNVEV (reference sequence). Trimming stripped 6 bases from V and 14 bases from J, with 20 bases between. The CDR3 DNA reads as TGTGCCAGCAGCACCGAGACCGGGAGATTTAAGTTCTTC. Translation gives CASSTETGRFKFF.

With regard to this clonotype: A read error may account for a junction end that differs from germline. The chain combines TRBV11-3 with TRBJ1-6; 7 nucleotides align to TRBD1. CDR1 is SGHNT, CDR2 YENEEA, per germline. The CDR3 is 15 amino acids. The CDR3 nucleotides are TGTGCCAGCAGGGGGACCGGGACAGCTAATTCACCCCCCCACTTT. This encodes CASRGTGTANSPPHF.

In this sample, this clonotype turned up a few times. V is TRBV18 and J is TRBJ1-6; no clear D gene. The CDR3 sequence is 14 residues long. CDR1 KGHSH and CDR2 LQKENI come from the germline V gene. V shed 3 bases and J shed 3 bases, with 6 bases lying between them. This chain's CDR3 is CASSPTDYNSPLHF. The CDR3, as DNA: TGTGCCAGCTCACCTACCGACTATAATTCACCCCTCCACTTT.